This T cell receptor beta chain was sequenced in a study of cytomegalovirus exposure and HLA in healthy donors. For the study at large: Unique TCR beta sequences numbering over 100 million came from 150 million to 200 million T cells in an earlier analysis. The study, taken as a whole, reports: It was approximately 170 TCR beta chains that were listed as cytomegalovirus-associated. For TCR beta chains, V- and J-gene trimming was later linked to a missense DCLRE1C variant. Presence/absence analyses supposed approximately even sequencing depth among donors.

This CDR3 has 15 amino acids. Per germline, CDR1 LNHNV and CDR2 YYDKDF (reference sequence). V shed 5 bases, J shed 2 bases, and the junction held 8 bases outside the gene matches. On this clone: What it binds is not known.

13 Jbeta primers and 60 Vbeta primers were used for the PCR. The assay was immunoSEQ multiplex PCR, and TCRdb's table has in-frame clones only and misses some. The sample records 150,000 to 200,000 clones, around 78% being singletons. The sample taken for sequencing was PBMCs. The TCR comes from a woman aged 40 to 50 in good health and CMV-seronegative. The V call is TRBV15, the J call TRBJ1-1; 7 positions match TRBD1. The DNA of the CDR3 is TGTGCCACCAGCCTCCCAACAGGGGCAAACACTGAAGCTTTCTTT. It codes for CATSLPTGANTEAFF.